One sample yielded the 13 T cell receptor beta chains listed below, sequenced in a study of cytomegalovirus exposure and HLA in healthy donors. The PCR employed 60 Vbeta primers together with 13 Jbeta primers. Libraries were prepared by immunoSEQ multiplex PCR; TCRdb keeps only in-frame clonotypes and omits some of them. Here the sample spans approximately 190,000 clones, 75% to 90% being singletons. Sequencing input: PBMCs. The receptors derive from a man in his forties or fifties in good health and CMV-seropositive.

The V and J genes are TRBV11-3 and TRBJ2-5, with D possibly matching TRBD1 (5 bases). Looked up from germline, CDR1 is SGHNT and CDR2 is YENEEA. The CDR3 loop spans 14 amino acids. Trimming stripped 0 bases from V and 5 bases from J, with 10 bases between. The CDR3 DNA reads TGTGCCAGCAGCTTAGATGGCAGGGTCGAGACCCAGTACTTC. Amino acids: CASSLDGRVETQYF.

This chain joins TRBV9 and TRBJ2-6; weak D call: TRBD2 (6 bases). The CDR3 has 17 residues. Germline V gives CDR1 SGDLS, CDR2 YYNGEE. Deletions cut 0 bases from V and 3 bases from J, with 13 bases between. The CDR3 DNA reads TGTGCCAGCAGCGTAGGAATCGGGGGAGGTGGGGCCAACGTCCTGACTTTC. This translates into CASSVGIGGGGANVLTF.

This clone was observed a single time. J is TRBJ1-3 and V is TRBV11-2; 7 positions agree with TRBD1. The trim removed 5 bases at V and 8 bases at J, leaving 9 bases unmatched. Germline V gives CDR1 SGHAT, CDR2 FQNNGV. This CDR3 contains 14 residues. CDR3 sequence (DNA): TGTGCCAGCAGCGGTACCGGGACAGCCCACACCATATATTTT. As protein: CASSGTGTAHTIYF.

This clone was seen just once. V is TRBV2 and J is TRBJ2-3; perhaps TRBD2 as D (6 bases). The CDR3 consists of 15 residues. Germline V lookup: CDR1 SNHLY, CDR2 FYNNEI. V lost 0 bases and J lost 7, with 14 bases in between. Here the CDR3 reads CASSEAITSSNTQYF. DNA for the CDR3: TGTGCCAGCAGTGAAGCGATTACTAGCAGCAATACGCAGTATTTT. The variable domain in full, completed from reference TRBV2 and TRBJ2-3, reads EPEVTQTPSHQVTQMGQEVILRCVPISNHLYFYWYRQILGQKVEFLVSFYNNEISEKSEIFDDQFSVERPDGSNFTLKIRSTKLEDSAMYFCASSEAITSSNTQYFGPGTRLTVL.

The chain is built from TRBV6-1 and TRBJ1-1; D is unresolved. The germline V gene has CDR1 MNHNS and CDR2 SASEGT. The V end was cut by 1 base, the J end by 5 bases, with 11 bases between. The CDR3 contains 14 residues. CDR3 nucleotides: TGTGCCAGCAGTGAAGGACTCCGCGGGACTGAAGCTTTCTTT. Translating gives CASSEGLRGTEAFF.

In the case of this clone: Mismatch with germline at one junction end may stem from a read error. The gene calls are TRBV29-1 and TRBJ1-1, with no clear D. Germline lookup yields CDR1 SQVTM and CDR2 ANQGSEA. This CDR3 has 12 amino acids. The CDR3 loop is CSAEPAAGEAFF. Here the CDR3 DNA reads TGCAGCGCTGAACCGGCGGCGGGTGAAGCTTTCTTT.

DNA of the CDR3: TGTGCCAGCAGCCAAGTGGGGCAGGGGGAGACCCAGTACTTC. Translated: CASSQVGQGETQYF. The rearrangement joins TRBV14 to TRBJ2-5; D possibly corresponds to TRBD1 (6 bases). V gave up 1 base and J gave up 5 bases, with 11 bases separating them. Germline lookup yields CDR1 SGHDN and CDR2 FVKESK. CDR3 size: 14 residues.

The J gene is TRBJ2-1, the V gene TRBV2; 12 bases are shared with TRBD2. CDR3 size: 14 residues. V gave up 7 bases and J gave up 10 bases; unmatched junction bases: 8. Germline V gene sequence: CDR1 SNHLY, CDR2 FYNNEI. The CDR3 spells CASKERLAGGEQFF. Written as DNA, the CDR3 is TGTGCCAGCAAGGAGAGGCTAGCGGGGGGGGAGCAGTTCTTC.

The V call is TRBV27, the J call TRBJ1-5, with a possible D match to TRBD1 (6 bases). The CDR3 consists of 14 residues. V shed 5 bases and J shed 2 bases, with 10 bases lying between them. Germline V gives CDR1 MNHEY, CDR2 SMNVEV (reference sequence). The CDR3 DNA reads TGTGCCAGCAGTCCAAGACAGGGCAATCAGCCCCAGCATTTT. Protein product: CASSPRQGNQPQHF.

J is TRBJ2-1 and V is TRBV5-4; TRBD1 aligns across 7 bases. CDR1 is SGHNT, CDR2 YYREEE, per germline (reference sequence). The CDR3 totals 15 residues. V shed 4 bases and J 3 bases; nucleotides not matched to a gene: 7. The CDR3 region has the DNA TGTGCCAGCAGCACCCCAGGGGGAATCTACAATGAGCAGTTCTTC. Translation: CASSTPGGIYNEQFF.

CDR3 DNA: TGTGCCAGTAGTATAGATCCCTGGAGGAACGAGCAGTACTTC. This translates into CASSIDPWRNEQYF. The chain uses TRBV19 and TRBJ2-7; tentative D call: TRBD2 (5 bases). Trimming removed 0 bases from V and 5 bases from J, with 11 bases in between. CDR1 and CDR2 from the germline V gene are LNHDA and SQIVND (reference sequence). This CDR3 region has 14 residues.

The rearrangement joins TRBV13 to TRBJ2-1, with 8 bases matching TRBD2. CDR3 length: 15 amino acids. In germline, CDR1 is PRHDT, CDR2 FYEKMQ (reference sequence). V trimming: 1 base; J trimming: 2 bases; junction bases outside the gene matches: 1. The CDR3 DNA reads TGTGCCAGCAGCTTAGAGCGGGGGCCCTACAATGAGCAGTTCTTC. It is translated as CASSLERGPYNEQFF.

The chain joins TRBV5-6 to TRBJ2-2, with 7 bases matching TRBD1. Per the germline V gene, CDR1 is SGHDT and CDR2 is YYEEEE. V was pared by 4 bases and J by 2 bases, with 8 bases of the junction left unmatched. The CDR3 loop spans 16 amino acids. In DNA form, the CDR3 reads TGTGCCAGCAGCCAGGACAGGTCGGCAAACACCGGGGAGCTGTTTTTT. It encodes CASSQDRSANTGELFF.